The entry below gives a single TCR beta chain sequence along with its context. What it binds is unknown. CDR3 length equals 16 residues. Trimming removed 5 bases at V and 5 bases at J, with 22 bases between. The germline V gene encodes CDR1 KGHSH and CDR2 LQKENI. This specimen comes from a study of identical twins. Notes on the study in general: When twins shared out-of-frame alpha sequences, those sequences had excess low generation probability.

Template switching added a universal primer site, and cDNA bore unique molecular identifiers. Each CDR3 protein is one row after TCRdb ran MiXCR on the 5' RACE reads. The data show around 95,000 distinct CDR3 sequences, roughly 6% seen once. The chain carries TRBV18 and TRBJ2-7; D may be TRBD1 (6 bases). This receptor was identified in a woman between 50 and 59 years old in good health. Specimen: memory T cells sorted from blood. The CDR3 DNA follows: TGTGCCAGCTCAAAGGTTTTCACCCAGGGGATGGACGAGCAGTACTTC. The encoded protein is CASSKVFTQGMDEQYF.